This T cell receptor (beta chain) was sequenced in a study of T cells in localized non-small cell lung cancer. Study-level findings and limits: Overall survival was longer when the density of T cells in the blood was higher.

Assay used: immunoSEQ multiplex PCR; TCRdb lists only in-frame clones, some missing. This sample has some 56,000 clones, with around 86% found just once. Concerning this clone itself: No antigen is known for it.

This TCR was sampled from a woman aged 40-70 years with stage I lung adenocarcinoma. The specimen was peripheral blood, collected before any cancer treatment.

The CDR3 DNA reads TGTGCCAGCAGTGATAGGCAGGGGGCCGCTAATGAAAAACTGTTTTTT. Encoded protein: CASSDRQGAANEKLFF. The gene calls are TRBV25-1 and TRBJ1-4, with 8 nucleotides matching TRBD1. The V segment lost 3 bases and the J segment 3 bases; nucleotides outside the gene matches: 6. Germline V gives CDR1 MGHDK, CDR2 SYGVNS. The CDR3 totals 16 residues.